What follows is one TCR beta chain and its context. This clone was observed a few times. Its binding antigen is unknown. No base quality values were provided; no much bigger clone lies one nucleotide off. V is clipped by 6 bases and J by 2 bases, and the sequence between their germline boundaries is 16 bases long. The CDR3, cysteine through phenylalanine, is 15 amino acids long. Of all the DNA, just the CDR3 is kept, 45 bases in frame from base 1. No treatment had been received by any patient before thyroid surgery. Using T-cell receptor beta sequencing, the study looked back at clinical samples from patients collected from about 2011 to 2019. The sample is drawn from a study of metastatic and nonmetastatic thyroid tumors (dated by TCRdb to between 2020 and 2021). Regarding the study in general: The researchers compared repertoires between peripheral blood samples and tumor or nodule tissue samples from patients with malignant or benign thyroid disease. What the research found in general, with its limitations: In both blood and tumor samples, TCR beta diversity was reported to be significantly higher in malignant tumors than in benign nodules.

The library came from PCR. The run used an Illumina HiSeq 4000. The TCR beta-chain CDR3 region of each patient was profiled by high-throughput sequencing. In the authors' own workflow: CDR3 differences across clinicopathological groups were used to build a classifier for discriminating distant-metastatic papillary thyroid cancer patients. The Shannon index was used to measure repertoire diversity, and the Morisita-Horn index was used to measure how similar tumor and blood repertoires were. TCRdb took the public reads, trimmed them with fastp at Q25, ran MiXCR for clone calling and kept in-frame beta chains. TCRdb, rather than the study authors, made the V and J calls. This sample has 10,000 or so clones in its table, and under 35% of those were observed once. Together, the top ten hold around 5% of the sample.

The receptor's source is a female donor with papillary thyroid cancer or a benign thyroid nodule (not recorded which). Some clones in this sample may be carry-over from other donors' samples. Source material: tumor tissue. Recombination connected TRBV12-3 or TRBV12-4 to TRBJ1-2; a tentative D call is TRBD1 (6 bases match). Read as DNA, the sequence is TGTGCCAGCAGCGGGACACGGGGCTGGAACTATGGCTACACCTTC. Its coded protein is CASSGTRGWNYGYTF.